This entry features one TCR beta chain sequence. This entry is derived from a study of cytomegalovirus exposure and HLA in healthy donors. In the study overall: A previous analysis identified approximately 110 million unique TCR beta sequences derived from roughly 180 million T cells.

There are 12 residues in the CDR3. V lost 3 bases to trimming and J lost 7 bases; unmatched junction nucleotides: 2. Germline V gene data show CDR1 as SQVTM and CDR2 as ANQGSEA. The PCR ran on 60 Vbeta and 13 Jbeta primers. Here immunoSEQ multiplex PCR was the method, and the copy in TCRdb shows in-frame clones only, minus some. The sample contains approximately 160,000 clones, about four fifths of which appear only once. The sequencing sample was made of PBMCs. This receptor was identified in a woman aged 50 to 60 in good health and CMV-seropositive. The chain combines TRBV29-1 with TRBJ2-1; the match to TRBD2 covers 8 bases. The chain's CDR3 is CSVDRGRNEQFF. Here the CDR3 DNA reads TGCAGCGTTGATCGCGGGAGGAATGAGCAGTTCTTC.